These T cell receptor beta chains were read from a single sample in a study of blood T cell repertoires in COVID-19. The method was immunoSEQ multiplex PCR; TCRdb's version includes in-frame clones alone and lacks a portion of them. The sample lists just over 300,000 clones, over 85% occurring once. Sequences were obtained from peripheral blood. These receptors came from a woman in her 30s with COVID-19, enrolled during active disease. Both conserved end residues are part of each CDR3. D genes are given only for firm matches. Not every row has a clone size; where given, it reads once, few, many or a size class.

j_gene	d_gene	abundance	v_gene	CDR3aa	CDR3nt
TRBJ1-2	TRBD1	-	TRBV5-1	CASTRDRDYGYTF	TGCGCCAGCACACGGGACAGGGACTATGGCTACACCTTC
TRBJ1-2	TRBD1	-	TRBV7-6	CASSYSYRGRDYGYTF	TGTGCCAGCAGCTACAGCTACAGGGGGCGCGACTATGGCTACACCTTC
TRBJ1-1	-	-	TRBV2	CASRSDSFEAFF	TGTGCCAGCAGATCGGACAGTTTTGAAGCTTTCTTT
TRBJ2-2	TRBD2	-	TRBV5-4	CASSSGGVDTGELFF	TGTGCCAGCAGCTCGGGGGGGGTTGACACCGGGGAGCTGTTTTTT
TRBJ1-2	-	-	TRBV2	CASTRTAGYTF	TGTGCCAGCACCAGGACAGCTGGCTACACCTTC
TRBJ2-1	TRBD2	-	TRBV19	CASSPRGSGGINEQFF	TGTGCCAGTAGCCCTCGGGGTAGCGGGGGGATAAATGAGCAGTTCTTC
TRBJ1-1	TRBD1	-	TRBV19	CASSDRGGTEAFF	TGTGCCAGTAGCGACAGGGGAGGCACTGAAGCTTTCTTT
TRBJ1-2	-	-	TRBV18	CASSRDRISGYTF	TGTGCCAGCTCACGAGACAGAATTAGTGGCTACACCTTC
TRBJ2-2	TRBD1	-	TRBV7-8	CASSLGGQGRTGELFF	TGTGCCAGCAGCTTAGGAGGACAGGGGAGGACCGGGGAGCTGTTTTTT
TRBJ1-5	-	once	TRBV3-1/TRBV3-2	CASSRGDQPQHF	TGTGCCAGCAGCCGGGGGGATCAGCCCCAGCATTTT
TRBJ1-5	TRBD1	-	TRBV4-1	CASSDGAGVGTAGQHF	TGCGCCAGCTCAGACGGGGCGGGTGTTGGGACAGCAGGCCAGCATTTT
TRBJ1-2	TRBD1	-	TRBV5-5	CASSLGAGGAGYTF	TGTGCCAGCAGCTTGGGGGCAGGGGGCGCTGGCTACACCTTC
TRBJ2-1	TRBD2	-	TRBV9	CASSEFSGGAAEQFF	TGTGCCAGCAGCGAATTTAGCGGGGGGGCTGCTGAGCAGTTCTTC
TRBJ1-3	-	-	TRBV6-6	CASSWSDSPGNTIYF	TGTGCCAGCAGTTGGTCGGACAGTCCTGGAAACACCATATATTTT
TRBJ2-5	-	-	TRBV5-6	CASSLVGTGQGETQYF	TGTGCCAGCAGCTTGGTCGGCACAGGGCAGGGAGAGACCCAGTACTTC
TRBJ2-3	-	-	TRBV5-8	CASSAGDGVISTDTQYF	TGTGCCAGCAGCGCAGGGGACGGAGTGATTAGCACAGATACGCAGTATTTT
TRBJ1-2	TRBD1	-	TRBV29-1	CSAWDSIYGYTF	TGCAGCGCTTGGGACAGCATATATGGCTACACCTTC
TRBJ2-6	-	-	TRBV6-4	CASKDSSGANVLTF	TGTGCCAGCAAGGACAGTTCTGGGGCCAACGTCCTGACTTTC
TRBJ1-3	TRBD1	-	TRBV2	CASSVTGVAGNTIYF	TGTGCCAGCAGTGTTACAGGGGTTGCTGGAAACACCATATATTTT
TRBJ1-1	-	once	TRBV7-2	CASSLGPMAETINTEAFF	TGTGCCAGCAGCTTAGGGCCCATGGCAGAGACTATAAACACTGAAGCTTTCTTT
TRBJ2-3	TRBD2	many	TRBV15	CATSGERGSTDTQYF	TGTGCCACCAGCGGTGAGCGGGGTAGCACAGATACGCAGTATTTT
TRBJ2-2	TRBD1	-	TRBV5-5	CASSRQGSTGELFF	TGTGCCAGCAGCCGACAGGGTAGCACCGGGGAGCTGTTTTTT
TRBJ2-4	-	-	TRBV6-6	CASGPGDLRFQYF	TGTGCCAGCGGCCCCGGGGATCTCCGCTTTCAGTACTTC
TRBJ1-2	TRBD1	-	TRBV28	CASSLPGAGGFYGYTF	TGTGCCAGCAGCCTGCCGGGGGCAGGGGGATTCTATGGCTACACCTTC